This TCR beta chain was identified in a study of OX40 agonist ivuxolimab in advanced cancers. Note on this clone: Antigen specificity is unknown.

This table comes from immunoSEQ multiplex PCR, and its TCRdb copy is limited to in-frame clones, with some not included. The top ten hold about 0.93% of the sample, which has more than 100,000 clones, about 92% seen once. No patient had autoimmune disease or received systemic immunosuppression. Overall study findings and caveats: Low normalized T-cell clonal expansion also characterized some of the nonresponders. Antigens targeted by the expanded peripheral T cells were not determined.

The sequencing used CD4+ or CD8+ T cells sorted from blood, collected in a trial of the OX40 agonist ivuxolimab. This clonotype was obtained from an adult with an advanced solid tumor such as melanoma, head and neck, liver or kidney cancer.

Here the CDR3 DNA reads TGCGCCAGCAGCCAAGTTTTCTTGGAGGGAAAGCCCAACTACGAGCAGTACTTC. Translation gives CASSQVFLEGKPNYEQYF. The chain carries TRBV4-3 and TRBJ2-7; weak D call: TRBD2 (6 bases). Germline V gene lookup returns CDR1 LGHNA and CDR2 YSLEER. The V end lost 1 base, the J end lost 3 bases, and 22 bases lay between the germline ends. The CDR3 covers 18 residues.